The 8 T cell receptor beta chains presented below share a single source sample, sequenced in a study of OX40 agonist ivuxolimab in advanced cancers. Only in-frame clones appear in the TCRdb table, and some are missing; sequencing was by immunoSEQ multiplex PCR. The sample contains tens of thousands of clones, 92% of which appear only once. Sequencing used CD4+ or CD8+ T cells sorted from blood, obtained in a trial of the OX40 agonist ivuxolimab. The receptors derive from an adult with an advanced solid tumor such as melanoma, head and neck, liver or kidney cancer.

This sequence joins TRBV5-4 and TRBJ2-3; D is perhaps TRBD2 (5 bases). Germline V gene sequence: CDR1 SGHNT, CDR2 YYREEE (reference sequence). This CDR3 contains 13 residues. Deletions cut 1 base from V and 4 bases from J, with 7 bases between. The CDR3 loop is CASSLPGADTQYF. The DNA of the CDR3 is TGTGCCAGCAGCTTGCCCGGGGCAGATACGCAGTATTTT.

This rearrangement joins TRBV5-8 to TRBJ1-1, with D perhaps matching TRBD1 (5 bases). V lost 6 bases, J lost 6 bases, and 15 bases lay in between. Germline CDR1 is SGHTS and CDR2 is YDEGEE. CDR3 length equals 13 residues. The chain's CDR3 is CASIRTGRSEAFF. The CDR3 DNA is TGTGCCAGCATCAGGACGGGGCGGTCTGAAGCTTTCTTT.

J is TRBJ2-2 and V is TRBV21-1. TRBV21-1 is tagged as a pseudogene. This CDR3 is built from 17 residues. The CDR3 region is CASSKIPGRLETGELFF. DNA for the CDR3: TGTGCCAGCAGCAAAATACCGGGGCGGCTGGAGACCGGGGAGCTGTTTTTT.

The V and J genes are TRBV4-2 and TRBJ1-4; weak D call: TRBD1 (5 bases). With 3 bases removed from V and 6 bases from J, the gap between germline ends came to 17 bases. The CDR3 length is 16 residues. CDR1 is LGHNA, CDR2 YNFKEQ, per germline. Written as DNA, the CDR3 is TGTGCCAGCAGCCAGGGGAGGGGTGGGTCCGATGAAAAACTGTTTTTT. Amino acid sequence: CASSQGRGGSDEKLFF.

The rearrangement joins TRBV15 to TRBJ2-7; tentative D call: TRBD1 (5 bases). Trimming removed 0 bases from V and 3 bases from J, with 9 bases in between. The CDR3 spans 14 residues. CDR1 and CDR2 from the germline V gene are LNHNV and YYDKDF (reference sequence). Here the CDR3 DNA reads TGTGCCACCAGCAGAGACCCAGGGATCTACGAGCAGTACTTC. It specifies CATSRDPGIYEQYF.

This chain joins TRBV25-1 and TRBJ2-6; D call uncertain. Germline V gene lookup returns CDR1 MGHDK and CDR2 SYGVNS. The V end was cut by 2 bases, the J end by 4 bases, with 6 bases between. This CDR3 has 14 residues. The CDR3 loop reads CASSEAEGANVLTF. For the CDR3, the DNA is TGTGCCAGCAGTGAAGCGGAGGGGGCCAACGTCCTGACTTTC.

J is TRBJ1-6 and V is TRBV30; a possible D gene is TRBD1 (5 bases). V lost 7 bases and J lost 4, with 14 bases in between. This CDR3 spans 14 amino acids. CDR1 and CDR2 (germline): GTSNPN, SVGIG (reference sequence). CDR3 sequence: CASAGTGYNSPLHF. DNA of the CDR3: TGTGCCTCGGCCGGGACGGGGTATAATTCACCCCTCCACTTT.

The chain has TRBV5-1 and TRBJ2-5; D uncertain. This CDR3 region has 12 residues. Germline CDR1 and CDR2: SGHRS and YFSETQ. V lost 7 bases and J lost 4, with 11 bases in between. CDR3 nucleotides: TGCGCCAGCTACTCAACTGGAGAGACCCAGTACTTC. Translation gives CASYSTGETQYF.